This record looks at one T cell receptor (beta chain) sequence and its context. The V gene lost 3 bases and the J gene lost 1 base, with 12 bases spanning the gap. The CDR3 is 14 residues long. CDR1 and CDR2 from the germline V gene are SQVTM and ANQGSEA. Study members were between roughly 18 and 100 years old and lived in 20 to 30 US regions. Method: immunoSEQ multiplex PCR; TCRdb's copy keeps in-frame clones and lacks some. This sample has roughly 240,000 clones, with over 75% found just once. These data belong to a study of blood T cell repertoires in COVID-19. About the research overall: Sites across the United States, Italy and Spain contributed samples from acute and convalescent COVID-19. Sources were T cells, B-cell-depleted T cells, or PBMCs; the material itself was cDNA or gDNA.

The V call is TRBV29-1, the J call TRBJ1-1; D gene ambiguous. Sequencing was carried out using PBMCs or T cells enriched from blood (not recorded which). This receptor was identified in a woman aged 50 to 60 with acute COVID-19. The CDR3 loop is CSVDGVGRNTEAFF. DNA of the CDR3: TGCAGCGTTGATGGGGTTGGGAGGAACACTGAAGCTTTCTTT.